The rows below give T cell receptor beta chains drawn from one sample of a study of blood T cell repertoires in COVID-19. The protocol was immunoSEQ multiplex PCR, while the TCRdb copy is restricted to in-frame clones and leaves out a portion. This table holds 350,000 or so clones, around 80% found once. The specimen was peripheral blood. These receptors came from a man in his thirties or forties with active or convalescent COVID-19. Both conserved end residues are part of each CDR3. The D gene is left open where the match is weak. Where a row states a size, it is once, few, many or the class of an expanded clone; other rows omit it.

D gene	V gene	clone size	J gene	CDR3 protein	CDR3 DNA
NA	TRBV5-8	NA	TRBJ2-7	CASSLYFPSYEQYF	TGTGCCAGCAGCTTGTATTTTCCCTCCTACGAGCAGTACTTC
NA	TRBV12-3/TRBV12-4	many	TRBJ2-1	CASSSRGDEQFF	TGTGCCAGCAGTTCAAGGGGCGATGAGCAGTTCTTC
NA	TRBV21-1	NA	TRBJ2-6	CASSKGIVRDRAGSGANVLTF	TGTGCCAGCAGCAAAGGAATAGTCCGGGACAGGGCGGGCTCCGGGGCCAACGTCCTGACTTTC
NA	TRBV7-2	NA	TRBJ1-3	CASSPLWAVENTIYF	TGTGCCAGCAGCCCCCTCTGGGCCGTCGAAAACACCATATATTTT
TRBD2	TRBV3-1/TRBV3-2	NA	TRBJ2-7	CASSQTSGSGGYEQYF	TGTGCCAGCAGCCAGACTAGCGGGAGTGGTGGGTACGAGCAGTACTTC
TRBD1	TRBV25-1	NA	TRBJ1-3	CASSGGGTGNLLGNTIYF	TGTGCCAGCAGTGGTGGGGGGACAGGGAATCTTCTTGGAAACACCATATATTTT
TRBD1	TRBV7-8	once	TRBJ2-7	CASSPDRAEQYF	TGTGCCAGCAGCCCCGACAGGGCCGAGCAGTACTTC
TRBD2	TRBV7-3	few	TRBJ2-3	CASSVLAGSGTQYF	TGTGCCAGCAGCGTCCTAGCGGGAAGCGGTACGCAGTATTTT
NA	TRBV5-1	NA	TRBJ2-2	CASSHVYQGNTGELFF	TGCGCCAGCAGTCATGTATATCAGGGGAACACCGGGGAGCTGTTTTTT
NA	TRBV29-1	once	TRBJ1-5	CSVAGEGNQPQHF	TGCAGCGTTGCTGGTGAGGGCAATCAGCCCCAGCATTTT
NA	TRBV6-5	NA	TRBJ2-4	CASSSPPLAKNIQYF	TGTGCCAGCAGTTCCCCTCCCCTAGCCAAAAACATTCAGTACTTC
TRBD1	TRBV5-1	NA	TRBJ2-7	CASSGTGGMWEQYF	TGCGCCAGCAGCGGGACAGGGGGAATGTGGGAGCAGTACTTC
NA	TRBV28	NA	TRBJ2-2	CASSLFGRGNTGELFF	TGTGCCAGCAGTCTATTCGGTCGAGGGAACACCGGGGAGCTGTTTTTT
NA	TRBV27	few	TRBJ1-1	CASRDQGGLAEAFF	TGTGCCAGCAGGGATCAGGGAGGGTTAGCTGAAGCTTTCTTT
NA	TRBV2	NA	TRBJ1-4	CASSEDRPTTNEKLFF	TGTGCCAGCAGTGAAGACAGGCCTACAACTAATGAAAAACTGTTTTTT
NA	TRBV7-6	NA	TRBJ2-1	CASSPAEASNEQFF	TGTGCCAGCAGCCCGGCGGAGGCCTCGAATGAGCAGTTCTTC
NA	TRBV29-1	NA	TRBJ2-7	CSVDQTGNPYEQYF	TGCAGCGTTGACCAGACAGGAAACCCCTACGAGCAGTACTTC
TRBD2	TRBV9	NA	TRBJ2-7	CASSVSGGPPFEQYF	TGTGCCAGCAGCGTGAGCGGGGGCCCCCCTTTCGAGCAGTACTTC
TRBD1	TRBV29-1	NA	TRBJ2-5	CSARDSGYYF	TGCAGCGCCCGGGACAGCGGCTATTACTTC
TRBD2	TRBV29-1	NA	TRBJ2-7	CSVYILARTSYEQYF	TGCAGCGTTTACATACTAGCGAGAACCTCCTACGAGCAGTACTTC
NA	TRBV29-1	NA	TRBJ1-6	CSAGPEVAYNSPLHF	TGCAGCGCGGGGCCAGAGGTCGCCTATAATTCACCCCTCCACTTT
NA	TRBV6-5	NA	TRBJ1-1	CASSPRSMNTEAFF	TGTGCCAGCAGCCCCCGGTCCATGAACACTGAAGCTTTCTTT
TRBD2	TRBV18	NA	TRBJ2-7	CASSPSGGGIYEQYF	TGTGCCAGCTCCCCTTCCGGGGGAGGGATCTACGAGCAGTACTTC
NA	TRBV28	NA	TRBJ2-3	CASSLFSRGDTQYF	TGTGCCAGCAGTTTATTTAGCCGCGGAGATACGCAGTATTTT
TRBD1	TRBV23-1	NA	TRBJ1-2	CASTLGQIKWGGYTF	TGCGCCAGCACCTTGGGACAGATAAAATGGGGTGGCTACACCTTC
TRBD1	TRBV27	once	TRBJ2-2	CASRPQGTGTGELFF	TGTGCCAGCCGCCCCCAGGGGACAGGTACCGGGGAGCTGTTTTTT
NA	TRBV7-9	NA	TRBJ1-5	CASSFEGPGEGVNQPQHF	TGTGCCAGCAGCTTTGAAGGCCCCGGAGAAGGGGTCAATCAGCCCCAGCATTTT
TRBD1	TRBV7-7	NA	TRBJ2-2	CASSPDRGNTGELFF	TGTGCCAGCAGCCCTGACAGGGGGAACACCGGGGAGCTGTTTTTT
TRBD2	TRBV9	NA	TRBJ2-3	CASSERGSGGSRTDTQYF	TGTGCCAGCAGCGAGAGGGGTAGCGGGGGGTCTCGCACAGATACGCAGTATTTT
NA	TRBV7-7	NA	TRBJ2-2	CASSLVGRGNTGELFF	TGTGCCAGCAGCTTAGTAGGCAGGGGAAACACCGGGGAGCTGTTTTTT
NA	TRBV29-1	NA	TRBJ2-7	CNVEGAGYEQYF	TGCAACGTTGAAGGTGCAGGCTACGAGCAGTACTTC
TRBD1	TRBV7-8	NA	TRBJ1-4	CASSLGDRVPEKLFF	TGTGCCAGCAGCTTAGGGGACAGGGTACCAGAAAAACTGTTTTTT
NA	TRBV19	NA	TRBJ2-2	CASSMNRNTGELFF	TGTGCCAGTAGTATGAACAGGAACACCGGGGAGCTGTTTTTT
TRBD2	TRBV28	NA	TRBJ2-5	CASSPSGSETQYF	TGTGCCAGCAGCCCGAGCGGGAGTGAGACCCAGTACTTC
NA	TRBV9	NA	TRBJ2-3	CASSVGVAFTDTQYF	TGTGCCAGCAGCGTAGGAGTAGCCTTCACAGATACGCAGTATTTT
TRBD2	TRBV11-1	NA	TRBJ2-1	CASSRLPGGGRGEQFF	TGTGCCAGCAGTCGCCTCCCGGGGGGGGGCCGGGGTGAGCAGTTCTTC
NA	TRBV7-5	few	TRBJ1-5	CVRSHQIWRGNQPQHF	TGTGTCAGAAGCCATCAGATCTGGCGGGGTAATCAGCCCCAGCATTTT
NA	TRBV11-2	NA	TRBJ1-2	CASSTNWRQDYGYTF	TGTGCCAGCAGCACAAATTGGCGACAGGACTATGGCTACACCTTC
TRBD2	TRBV30	few	TRBJ2-2	CAWSLTSNGELFF	TGTGCCTGGAGCCTGACTAGCAACGGGGAGCTGTTTTTT